These 24 T cell receptor beta chains came from one sample sequenced in a study of cytomegalovirus exposure and HLA in healthy donors. Primers for the PCR totalled 60 Vbeta and 13 Jbeta. The assay was immunoSEQ multiplex PCR, and TCRdb's table has in-frame clones only and misses some. The table includes 150,000 or so clones, around 79% detected once. Sequencing used PBMCs. The receptors shown here come from a female donor in good health and CMV-seronegative.

The chain carries TRBV19 and TRBJ1-2; no clear D. Germline V lookup: CDR1 LNHDA, CDR2 SQIVND (reference sequence). The CDR3 extends over 13 amino acids. V was cut by 6 bases and J by 3 bases, with 11 bases left in between. The CDR3 DNA is TGTGCCAGTAGCACCCAACTTCACTATGGCTACACCTTC. Translated, it gives CASSTQLHYGYTF. The full variable domain, its missing parts supplied by reference TRBV19 and TRBJ1-2, is DGGITQSPKYLFRKEGQNVTLSCEQNLNHDAMYWYRQDPGQGLRLIYYSQIVNDFQKGDIAEGYSVSREKKESFPLTVTSAQKNPTAFYLCASSTQLHYGYTFGSGTRLTVV.

This clone was counted once. V gene TRBV19 combines with J gene TRBJ2-5, with 12 bases identical to TRBD1. The J call may not be correct, given that the DNA end is closer to TRBJ2-7. CDR3 length equals 16 residues. Germline-derived CDR1 and CDR2 are LNHDA and SQIVND (reference sequence). The CDR3 region is CASRPIGTGGNYEQYF. The CDR3 nucleotides read TGTGCCAGTAGACCAATCGGGACAGGGGGCAACTACGAGCAGTACTTC.

The chain has TRBV4-2 and TRBJ1-2; D not certain. The V gene's germline CDR1 is LGHNA and CDR2 YNFKEQ. The ends were cut back, 1 base at V and 6 bases at J, with 18 bases in the middle. CDR3 length equals 16 residues. The CDR3 loop is CASSQGGRERADGYTF. In DNA form, the CDR3 reads TGTGCCAGCAGCCAAGGGGGAAGGGAGAGGGCGGATGGCTACACCTTC.

This clone was recorded once. The rearrangement links TRBV4-2 to TRBJ1-2; D remains unclear. The CDR3 is 18 residues long. Trimming took 0 bases from V and 8 from J, leaving 25 bases between them. Germline lookup yields CDR1 LGHNA and CDR2 YNFKEQ. CDR3 protein: CASSQDNLKVLSRVGYTF. In DNA form, the CDR3 reads TGTGCCAGCAGCCAAGATAACCTTAAAGTACTTTCGCGCGTAGGCTACACCTTC.

The chain carries TRBV18 and TRBJ2-7; 8 positions match TRBD1. The CDR3 length is 14 residues. Germline trimming cut 6 bases from V and 5 bases from J; bases unmatched to any gene: 9. Germline V gives CDR1 KGHSH, CDR2 LQKENI. CDR3 coding DNA: TGTGCCAGCTCGCGAAACGGACAGGGCAACGAGCAGTACTTC. Its protein product is CASSRNGQGNEQYF. The variable domain in full, completed from reference TRBV18 and TRBJ2-7, reads NAGVMQNPRHLVRRRGQEARLRCSPMKGHSHVYWYRQLPEEGLKFMVYLQKENIIDESGMPKERFSAEFPKEGPSILRIQQVVRGDSAAYFCASSRNGQGNEQYFGPGTRLTVT.

This chain uses TRBV5-1 with TRBJ1-6, with 9 bases matching TRBD1. The CDR3 totals 15 residues. Germline values: CDR1 SGHRS, CDR2 YFSETQ. V shed 7 bases and J 7 bases; nucleotides not matched to a gene: 9. Here the CDR3 DNA reads TGCGCCAGCTCCTTCGGACAGGGGAACAATTCACCCCTCCACTTT. Amino acid sequence: CASSFGQGNNSPLHF.

The genes are TRBV19 and TRBJ2-1, with a tentative D call TRBD1 (5 bases). In germline, CDR1 is LNHDA, CDR2 SQIVND (reference sequence). Between the trimmed V and J ends, which lost 3 bases and 5 bases, there was a span of 17 bases. This CDR3 comprises 16 residues. Here the CDR3 reads CASSMGPGLGNNEQFF. CDR3 bases: TGTGCCAGTAGTATGGGGCCGGGCCTGGGGAACAATGAGCAGTTCTTC.

CDR3 protein: CASSLFWQGEADTQYF. DNA of the CDR3: TGTGCCAGCAGCTTATTTTGGCAGGGTGAGGCAGATACGCAGTATTTT. V gene TRBV11-2 combines with J gene TRBJ2-3; possibly TRBD1 for D (5 bases). The germline V gene has CDR1 SGHAT and CDR2 FQNNGV. V lost 2 bases to trimming and J lost 4 bases, with 16 bases between them. This CDR3 comprises 16 residues.

This sequence joins TRBV2 and TRBJ2-3; 15 nucleotides match TRBD2. CDR3 size: 15 residues. Germline CDR1 SNHLY, CDR2 FYNNEI. Trimming at V came to 8 bases and at J to 5 bases, leaving 5 bases not matched to a gene. Here the CDR3 reads CASRTSGGAQDTQYF. CDR3 coding DNA: TGTGCCAGCCGGACTAGCGGGGGGGCCCAAGATACGCAGTATTTT.

V and J are TRBV18 and TRBJ1-4; TRBD1 matches at 7 bases. Trimming took 6 bases from V and 4 from J; bases not matched to a gene: 5. Germline values: CDR1 KGHSH, CDR2 LQKENI. This CDR3 region has 14 residues. CDR3 DNA sequence: TGTGCCAGCTCCCACCGGGACAGTAATGAAAAACTGTTTTTT. This translates into CASSHRDSNEKLFF.

The chain uses TRBV21-1 and TRBJ1-6; the table calls TRBD1, which could not be checked here. TRBV21-1 is an annotated pseudogene. This CDR3 spans 18 amino acids. As DNA, the CDR3 is TGTGCCAGCAGCAACACCGGGACAGGGGGCGTCTCTAATTCACCCCTCCACTTT. The encoded protein is CASSNTGTGGVSNSPLHF.

A note on this clone: Mismatch with germline at one junction end may stem from a read error. The chain employs TRBV4-2 and TRBJ1-4, with 7 bases lining up with TRBD1. The CDR3 is 16 amino acids. The germline V gene has CDR1 LGHNA and CDR2 YNFKEQ. The CDR3, as DNA: TGTGTCAGCAGCCAGGGGACAGCCGCAACTAATGAAAAACTGTTTTTT. Amino acid sequence: CVSSQGTAATNEKLFF.

The chain recombines TRBV10-3 with TRBJ1-1, with a possible D match to TRBD1 (5 bases). The germline V gene has CDR1 ENHRY and CDR2 SYGVKD. V was clipped by 0 bases and J by 4 bases, with 12 bases between them. The CDR3 spans 15 residues. CDR3 nucleotide sequence: TGTGCCATCAGTGAGTCGGGGCAGGTGAGCACTGAAGCTTTCTTT. It is translated as CAISESGQVSTEAFF.

The sample holds one count of this clone. The CDR3 spells CASSVGEGSGSDTQYF. The CDR3 DNA is TGTGCCAGCAGCGTAGGGGAGGGTAGCGGGTCCGATACGCAGTATTTT. The V call is TRBV9, the J call TRBJ2-3; 7 positions match TRBD2. J lost 6 bases, V lost 0 bases, and 10 bases had no gene match. The CDR3 sequence is 16 residues long. Looked up from germline, CDR1 is SGDLS and CDR2 is YYNGEE.

CDR3 residues: CASREVYEQYF. The CDR3 nucleotides read TGTGCCAGCAGAGAGGTCTACGAGCAGTACTTC. The chain couples TRBV6-1 to TRBJ2-7; D unresolved. Germline CDR1 is MNHNS and CDR2 is SASEGT. With 6 bases removed from V and 3 bases from J, the gap between germline ends came to 6 bases. The CDR3 extends over 11 amino acids.

This rearrangement joins TRBV23-1 to TRBJ2-7, with 8 bases matching TRBD1. TRBV23-1 is an ORF; its function is uncertain. This CDR3 contains 15 residues. V dropped 0 bases and J dropped 6; count of bases not matched to a gene: 7. The CDR3 reads CASSQSRQGAREQYF. As DNA, the CDR3 is TGCGCCAGCAGTCAATCGAGGCAGGGGGCCCGCGAGCAGTACTTC.

V gene TRBV7-2 combines with J gene TRBJ2-6; 7 bases line up with TRBD1. Germline V gives CDR1 SGHTA, CDR2 FQGNSA. V shed 0 bases and J 0 bases; nucleotides not matched to a gene: 5. The CDR3 sequence is 18 residues long. In DNA, the CDR3 is TGTGCCAGCAGCTTAGCGCGACAGGGAAGCTCTGGGGCCAACGTCCTGACTTTC. Its protein is CASSLARQGSSGANVLTF.

The gene calls are TRBV4-3 and TRBJ1-4; D is perhaps TRBD1 (6 bases). This CDR3 comprises 17 residues. Trimming left V 3 bases short and J 1 base short, with 15 bases between. Germline lookup yields CDR1 LGHNA and CDR2 YSLEER. For the CDR3, the DNA is TGCGCCAGCAGCCACCGAGGGGGAGTGGGAACTAATGAAAAACTGTTTTTT. Translation: CASSHRGGVGTNEKLFF.

The chain recombines TRBV19 with TRBJ1-2; TRBD1 aligns across 9 bases. This CDR3 has 13 residues. J lost 7 bases, V lost 6 bases, and 6 bases had no gene match. The V gene's germline CDR1 is LNHDA and CDR2 SQIVND (reference sequence). The CDR3 here is CASRGADRGGYTF. The CDR3 DNA is TGTGCCAGTAGAGGCGCGGACAGGGGTGGCTACACCTTC.

As concerns this clone: Other nucleotide sequences from this sample produce the same CDR3. The chain employs TRBV4-3 and TRBJ1-1; TRBD1 aligns across 8 bases. Germline V gene sequence: CDR1 LGHNA, CDR2 YSLEER. The CDR3 has 15 amino acids. The J segment lost 1 base and the V segment lost 3 bases, leaving 4 bases of the junction unmatched. The DNA for the CDR3 is TGCGCCAGCAGCCAGGACGGACAGGGGAACACTGAAGCTTTCTTT. Its translation: CASSQDGQGNTEAFF.

The chain employs TRBV7-9 and TRBJ1-3; no reliable D call. Trimming cost V 7 bases and J 1 base, with 14 bases left between them. CDR3 length equals 15 residues. CDR1 is SEHNR, CDR2 FQNEAQ, per germline (reference sequence). This chain's CDR3 is CASNESPLSGNTIYF. The CDR3, as DNA: TGTGCCAGCAACGAAAGCCCACTATCTGGAAACACCATATATTTT.

The genes are TRBV30 and TRBJ1-6, with a possible D match to TRBD1 (5 bases). CDR3 size: 16 residues. V lost 1 base, J lost 9 bases, and 19 bases lay in between. Germline V gives CDR1 GTSNPN, CDR2 SVGIG (reference sequence). CDR3 nucleotide sequence: TGTGCCTGGAGTGCCCCGGGACTCGGATCTTCTTCACCCCTCCACTTT. It encodes CAWSAPGLGSSSPLHF.

This chain uses TRBV30 with TRBJ1-1; possibly TRBD1 for D (6 bases). Germline V lookup: CDR1 GTSNPN, CDR2 SVGIG (reference sequence). The CDR3 contains 15 residues. V lost 4 bases, J lost 1 base, and 16 bases lay in between. For the CDR3, the DNA is TGTGCCTGGAAATATCGGGACACCCCGAACACTGAAGCTTTCTTT. Its translation: CAWKYRDTPNTEAFF.

In this sample, this clone turned up a few times. This rearrangement joins TRBV5-1 to TRBJ2-3; 7 bases align to TRBD1. Germline CDR1 and CDR2: SGHRS and YFSETQ. The CDR3 loop spans 17 amino acids. Trimming cost V 2 bases and J 0 bases; bases outside gene matches: 9. The CDR3 nucleotides are TGCGCCAGCAGCTTTACGTACAGGGGCCCTAGCACAGATACGCAGTATTTT. This translates into CASSFTYRGPSTDTQYF.